This TCR beta chain was sequenced in a study of T cells in Graves' hyperthyroidism and ophthalmopathy. In the study overall: It was at initial diagnosis, before any treatment, that peripheral blood was collected. Regarding the study as a whole: Appearing also in blood were most of the thyroid clonotypes expanded above 0.001.

This clonotype was recorded a few times. Its target is not known. The TCR beta CDR3 regions underwent amplification using RNA transcripts as the source. First-round RT-PCR of the TCR CDR3 relied on the HTBI primer set. MiXCR, applied by TCRdb to the multiplex PCR reads, yields one record per CDR3 protein. The table has hundreds of thousands of distinct CDR3 sequences, 11% to 15% seen once. The CDR3 sequence is 17 residues long. After removal of 5 bases from V and 2 bases from J, the junction contained 11 bases not matched to a gene. Looked up from germline, CDR1 is MDHEN and CDR2 is SYDVKM. For the diagnoses, clinical symptoms, serum thyroxine and TRAb, thyroid ultrasound and orbital computed tomography were used. PBMCs were sourced from approximately 9.3 ml fresh peripheral blood.

The chain couples TRBV28 to TRBJ2-3; the match to TRBD2 covers 9 bases. The sequence derives from a woman aged 18-35 years with Graves' hyperthyroidism. The specimen sequenced was blood. The CDR3: CASSLGASGRTTDTQYF. CDR3 in DNA: TGTGCCAGCAGTCTCGGGGCCAGCGGGAGGACCACAGATACGCAGTATTTT.